The 14 T cell receptor beta chains listed next were all sequenced from one sample in a study of OX40 agonist ivuxolimab in advanced cancers. Clones were sequenced by immunoSEQ multiplex PCR, and TCRdb holds only the in-frame ones, with some missing. The data hold 80,000 to 100,000 clones, with around 85% observed a single time. The material sequenced was CD4+ or CD8+ T cells sorted from blood, taken in a trial of the OX40 agonist ivuxolimab. Receptors originate from an adult with an advanced solid tumor such as melanoma, head and neck, liver or kidney cancer.

The rearrangement joins TRBV27 to TRBJ2-2; D gene unclear. V was cut by 4 bases and J by 1 base, with 7 bases left in between. The CDR3 covers 14 residues. Germline CDR1 reads MNHEY; CDR2 reads SMNVEV (reference sequence). The CDR3 region is CASSSRQNTGELFF. CDR3 coding DNA: TGTGCCAGCAGTTCTAGACAGAACACCGGGGAGCTGTTTTTT.

The J gene is TRBJ2-2, the V gene TRBV5-1, with 10 bases aligning to TRBD2. The germline V gene has CDR1 SGHRS and CDR2 YFSETQ. V shed 4 bases, J shed 4 bases, and the junction held 10 bases outside the gene matches. The length of the CDR3 is 17 residues. Here the CDR3 DNA reads TGCGCCAGCAGCCTCACTATAGCGGGGGGCGGCACCGGGGAGCTGTTTTTT. This translates into CASSLTIAGGGTGELFF.

The chain links TRBV15 to TRBJ1-2; D is undetermined. Between the trimmed V and J ends, which lost 1 base and 4 bases, there was a span of 7 bases. The CDR3 extends over 13 amino acids. Germline V CDR1 and CDR2: LNHNV, YYDKDF (reference sequence). As DNA, the CDR3 is TGTGCCACCAGCAGAGGTGCCCTCTATGGCTACACCTTC. Translating gives CATSRGALYGYTF. Full variable domain (missing parts from reference TRBV15 and TRBJ1-2): DAMVIQNPRYQVTQFGKPVTLSCSQTLNHNVMYWYQQKSSQAPKLLFHYYDKDFNNEADTPDNFQSRRPNTSFCFLDIRSPGLGDTAMYLCATSRGALYGYTFGSGTRLTVV.

This chain uses TRBV10-3 with TRBJ2-1, with 8 bases identical to TRBD2. The CDR3 loop spans 13 amino acids. From germline, CDR1 is ENHRY and CDR2 SYGVKD. V shed 8 bases and J 7 bases; nucleotides not matched to a gene: 7. The CDR3 sequence is CAIGRGAGNEQFF. The CDR3 nucleotides read TGTGCCATCGGGCGGGGGGCAGGAAATGAGCAGTTCTTC.

V gene TRBV5-1 combines with J gene TRBJ1-2; perhaps TRBD1 as D (5 bases). The germline CDR1 and CDR2 sequences are SGHRS and YFSETQ. Trimming pared 0 bases from V and 7 bases from J, leaving 10 bases between. This CDR3 is 13 amino acids long. CDR3 DNA: TGCGCCAGCAGCTTGGGAGGGGCGCTTGGCTACACCTTC. Translating it yields CASSLGGALGYTF.

The chain combines TRBV11-2 with TRBJ2-1; the D gene could be TRBD1 or TRBD2 (6 bases each). This CDR3 region has 15 residues. CDR1 SGHAT and CDR2 FQNNGV come from the germline V gene. V was shortened by 6 bases and J by 0 bases, with 12 bases between the two germline ends. The CDR3 nucleotides read TGTGCCAGCAGACTAGGGGGGAGCTCCTACAATGAGCAGTTCTTC. Encoded protein: CASRLGGSSYNEQFF.

The chain is built from TRBV21-1 and TRBJ2-7. TRBV21-1 is shown as a pseudogene. The CDR3 has 19 amino acids. The CDR3 sequence is CASSKLGPPNDAIRYEQYF. The CDR3 DNA sequence: TGTGCCAGCAGCAAACTAGGACCCCCGAACGACGCCATAAGATACGAGCAGTACTTC.

The gene calls are TRBV7-8 and TRBJ1-2; TRBD1 is a possible D gene (6 bases). The V gene lost 1 base and the J gene lost 4 bases, with 13 bases spanning the gap. CDR3 length: 15 amino acids. Germline assignment: CDR1 SGHVS and CDR2 FQNEAQ. The CDR3 bases are TGTGCCAGCAGCTTAGAAGGGGGAGGGGGCTATGGCTACACCTTC. Residues: CASSLEGGGGYGYTF.

The chain is built from TRBV5-1 and TRBJ2-1, with D possibly being TRBD2 (6 bases). This CDR3 comprises 13 residues. V was shortened by 8 bases and J by 3 bases, with 12 bases between the two germline ends. The germline gives CDR1 SGHRS, CDR2 YFSETQ. The CDR3 here is CASTRDFYNEQFF. The CDR3 nucleotides are TGCGCCAGTACCCGGGACTTCTACAATGAGCAGTTCTTC.

The J gene is TRBJ1-2, the V gene TRBV18; 9 nucleotides line up with TRBD1. The CDR3 has 15 amino acids. Germline V gene sequence: CDR1 KGHSH, CDR2 LQKENI. V lost 3 bases and J lost 4; bases outside the gene matches: 6. This CDR3 is CASSPSGQGFYGYTF. Written as DNA, the CDR3 is TGTGCCAGCTCACCTTCGGGACAGGGATTCTATGGCTACACCTTC.

This rearrangement joins TRBV9 to TRBJ1-2; unclear D gene. The CDR3 runs 14 residues. Germline V lookup: CDR1 SGDLS, CDR2 YYNGEE. With 3 bases removed from V and 3 bases from J, the gap between germline ends came to 12 bases. The CDR3 reads CASSAVTGYYGYTF. CDR3 coding DNA: TGTGCCAGCAGCGCCGTCACGGGCTACTATGGCTACACCTTC.

This clone occurred once. This sequence joins TRBV7-2 and TRBJ1-3; D ambiguous. This CDR3 region has 14 residues. Looked up from germline, CDR1 is SGHTA and CDR2 is FQGNSA. V was cut by 5 bases and J by 0 bases, with 8 bases left in between. CDR3 sequence reads: CASSPLGSGNTIYF. DNA for the CDR3: TGTGCCAGCAGCCCCCTCGGCTCTGGAAACACCATATATTTT.

Only a few counts were recorded for this clone. The chain has TRBV10-2 and TRBJ1-6; D gene uncertain. Per germline, CDR1 WSHSY and CDR2 SAAADI. V lost 2 bases, J lost 14 bases, and 16 bases lay in between. This CDR3 is 14 amino acids long. Here the CDR3 DNA reads TGCGCCAGCAGTGAGCCAGGCAGATTTTCGTCCCTCCACTTT. Protein product: CASSEPGRFSSLHF.

This clone was detected only once. The chain links TRBV7-3 to TRBJ1-1; D remains unclear. The V gene lost 1 base and the J gene lost 4 bases, with 10 bases spanning the gap. The CDR3 loop spans 14 amino acids. Germline CDR1 is SGHTA and CDR2 is FQGTGA. The CDR3 spells CASSLKGQATEAFF. Here the CDR3 DNA reads TGTGCCAGCAGCTTAAAAGGCCAAGCCACTGAAGCTTTCTTT.